This T cell receptor (beta chain) was identified during a study of beta chain features in type 1 diabetes. Study-level information: The study found patients and healthy donors alike in age, gender and cell yields. Examination spanned approximately 110 million sorted cells from all samples.

Whole-study results and caveats: In every one of the four CD4+ subsets, TCRB CDR3s were moderately but significantly shorter in Type 1 diabetes patients. More deletions and fewer insertions at VDJ junctions were seen in type 1 diabetes patients.

The CDR3 is 14 amino acids. Germline loops: CDR1 SGHRS, CDR2 YFSETQ. The germline V and J ends were trimmed by 1 base and 3 bases, with 9 bases remaining between them. Only a few counts were recorded for this clone. No antigen is known for it. Reverse transcribing all isolated RNA meant expressed TCRB transcripts were sequenced. Some clones are missing from TCRdb's copy, which holds only in-frame ones; the method was immunoSEQ multiplex PCR. The table includes about 360,000 clones, roughly 12% detected once. This TCR was recovered from a man aged 18 to 29 in good health. V gene TRBV5-1 combines with J gene TRBJ2-3; possible D gene TRBD2, 6 bases. Material: naive CD4+ T cells from blood. The CDR3 loop is CASSLIRGTDTQYF. CDR3 nucleotide sequence: TGCGCCAGCAGCTTGATCCGGGGGACAGATACGCAGTATTTT.